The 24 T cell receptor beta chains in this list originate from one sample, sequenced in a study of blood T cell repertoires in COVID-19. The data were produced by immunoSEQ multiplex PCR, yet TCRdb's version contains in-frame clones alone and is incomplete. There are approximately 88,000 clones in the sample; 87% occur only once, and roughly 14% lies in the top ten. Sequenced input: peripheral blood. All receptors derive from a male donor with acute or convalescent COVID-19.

CDR3 in amino acids: CASSAVGLEQYF. The CDR3 coding sequence is TGTGCCAGCAGCGCCGTGGGACTGGAGCAGTACTTC. The J gene is TRBJ2-7, the V gene TRBV6-5, with a possible D match to TRBD2 (6 bases). The CDR3 covers 12 residues. Between the trimmed V and J ends, which lost 6 bases and 7 bases, there was a span of 13 bases. Looked up from germline, CDR1 is MNHEY and CDR2 is SVGAGI.

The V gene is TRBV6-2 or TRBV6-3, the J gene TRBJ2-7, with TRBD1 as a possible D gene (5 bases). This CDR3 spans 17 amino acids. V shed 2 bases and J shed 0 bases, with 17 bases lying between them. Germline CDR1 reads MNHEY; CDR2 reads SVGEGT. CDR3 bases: TGTGCCAGCAGTTACCGAGACAGCCCTCCCCGCTCCTACGAGCAGTACTTC. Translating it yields CASSYRDSPPRSYEQYF.

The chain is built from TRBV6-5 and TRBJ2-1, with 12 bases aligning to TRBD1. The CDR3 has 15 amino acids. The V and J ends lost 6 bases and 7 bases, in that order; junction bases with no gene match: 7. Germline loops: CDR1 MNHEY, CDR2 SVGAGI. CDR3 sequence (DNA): TGTGCCAGCAGCTCGGGACAGGGGGCGGTAAATGAGCAGTTCTTC. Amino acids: CASSSGQGAVNEQFF.

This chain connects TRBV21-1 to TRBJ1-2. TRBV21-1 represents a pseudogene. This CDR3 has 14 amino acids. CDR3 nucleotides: TGTGCCAGTGGACTGATTCCCCCGGGCTATGGCTACACCTTC. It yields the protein CASGLIPPGYGYTF.

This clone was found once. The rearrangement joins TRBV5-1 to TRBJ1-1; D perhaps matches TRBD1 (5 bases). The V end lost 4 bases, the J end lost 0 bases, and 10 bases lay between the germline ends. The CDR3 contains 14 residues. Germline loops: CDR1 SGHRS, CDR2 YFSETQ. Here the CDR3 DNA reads TGCGCCAGCAGCGGCGGGACGGTGAACACTGAAGCTTTCTTT. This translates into CASSGGTVNTEAFF.

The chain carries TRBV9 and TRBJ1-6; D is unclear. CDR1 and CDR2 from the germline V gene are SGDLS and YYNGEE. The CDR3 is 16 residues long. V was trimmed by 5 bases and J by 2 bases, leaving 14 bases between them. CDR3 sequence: CASRDRDFTYNSPLHF. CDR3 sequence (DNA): TGTGCCAGCAGGGATCGGGATTTCACCTATAATTCACCCCTCCACTTT.

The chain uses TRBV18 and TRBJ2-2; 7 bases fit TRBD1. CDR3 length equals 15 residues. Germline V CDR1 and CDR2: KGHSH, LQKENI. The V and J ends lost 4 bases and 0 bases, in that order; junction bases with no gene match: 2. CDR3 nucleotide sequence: TGTGCCAGCTCACAAGGACAGGCGAACACCGGGGAGCTGTTTTTT. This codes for CASSQGQANTGELFF.

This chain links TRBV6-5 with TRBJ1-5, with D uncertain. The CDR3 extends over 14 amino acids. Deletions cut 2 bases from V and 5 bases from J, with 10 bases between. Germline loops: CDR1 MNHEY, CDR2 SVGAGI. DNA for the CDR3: TGTGCCAGCAGTTACAGCGCTCACGATCAGCCCCAGCATTTT. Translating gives CASSYSAHDQPQHF.

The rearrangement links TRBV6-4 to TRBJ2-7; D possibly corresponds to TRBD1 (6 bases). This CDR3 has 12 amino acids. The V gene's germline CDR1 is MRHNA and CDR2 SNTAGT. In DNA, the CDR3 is TGTAAGCCTCCAGGGGAATCCTACGAGCAGTACTTC. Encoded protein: CKPPGESYEQYF.

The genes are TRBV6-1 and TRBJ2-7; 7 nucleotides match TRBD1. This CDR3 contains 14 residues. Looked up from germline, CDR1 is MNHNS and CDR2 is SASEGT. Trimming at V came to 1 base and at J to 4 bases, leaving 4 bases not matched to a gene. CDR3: CASSEVGTVYEQYF. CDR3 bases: TGTGCCAGCAGTGAAGTGGGGACAGTTTACGAGCAGTACTTC.

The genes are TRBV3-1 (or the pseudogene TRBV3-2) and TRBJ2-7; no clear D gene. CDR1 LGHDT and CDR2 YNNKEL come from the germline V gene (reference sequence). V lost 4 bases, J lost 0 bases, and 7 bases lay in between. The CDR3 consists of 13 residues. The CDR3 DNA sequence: TGTGCCAGCAGCCCCCCCGGCTCCTACGAGCAGTACTTC. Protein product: CASSPPGSYEQYF.

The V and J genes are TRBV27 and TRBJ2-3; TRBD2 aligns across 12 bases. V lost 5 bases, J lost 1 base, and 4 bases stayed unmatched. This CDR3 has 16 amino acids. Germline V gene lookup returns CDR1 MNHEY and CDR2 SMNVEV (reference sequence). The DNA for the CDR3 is TGTGCCAGCAGTACCCGGACTAGCGGGGGCACAGATACGCAGTATTTT. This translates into CASSTRTSGGTDTQYF.

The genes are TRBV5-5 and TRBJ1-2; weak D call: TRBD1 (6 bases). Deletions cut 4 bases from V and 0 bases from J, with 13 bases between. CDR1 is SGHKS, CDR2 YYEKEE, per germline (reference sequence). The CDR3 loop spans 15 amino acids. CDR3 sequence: CASSPGRGTNYGYTF. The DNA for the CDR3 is TGTGCCAGCAGCCCCGGGAGGGGGACTAACTATGGCTACACCTTC.

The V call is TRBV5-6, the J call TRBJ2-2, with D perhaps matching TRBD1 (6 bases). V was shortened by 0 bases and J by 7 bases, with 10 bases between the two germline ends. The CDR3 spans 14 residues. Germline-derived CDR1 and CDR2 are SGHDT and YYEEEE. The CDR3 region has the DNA TGTGCCAGCAGCTTGGGGGGACACGGCGGGGAGCTGTTTTTT. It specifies CASSLGGHGGELFF.

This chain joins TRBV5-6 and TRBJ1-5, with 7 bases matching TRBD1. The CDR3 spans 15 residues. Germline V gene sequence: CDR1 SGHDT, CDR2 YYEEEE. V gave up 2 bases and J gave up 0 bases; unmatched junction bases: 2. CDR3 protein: CASSFRGVSNQPQHF. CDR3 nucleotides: TGTGCCAGCAGCTTCAGGGGGGTTAGCAATCAGCCCCAGCATTTT.

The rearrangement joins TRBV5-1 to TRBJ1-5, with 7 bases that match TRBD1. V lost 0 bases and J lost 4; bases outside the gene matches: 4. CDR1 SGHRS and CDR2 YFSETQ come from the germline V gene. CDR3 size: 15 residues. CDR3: CASSLGQGENQPQHF. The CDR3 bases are TGCGCCAGCAGCTTGGGGCAGGGGGAGAATCAGCCCCAGCATTTT.

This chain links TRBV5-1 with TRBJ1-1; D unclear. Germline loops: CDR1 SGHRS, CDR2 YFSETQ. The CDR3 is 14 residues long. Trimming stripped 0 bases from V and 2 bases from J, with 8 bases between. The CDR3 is CASSLGHHNTEAFF. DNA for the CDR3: TGCGCCAGCAGCTTGGGACATCATAACACTGAAGCTTTCTTT.

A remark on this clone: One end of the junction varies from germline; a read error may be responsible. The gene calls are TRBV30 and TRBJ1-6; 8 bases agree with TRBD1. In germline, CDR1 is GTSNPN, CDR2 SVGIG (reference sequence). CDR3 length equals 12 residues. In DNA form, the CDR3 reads TGTGCCTGGAGTGTACAGCGGACAGGGATCAACTTT. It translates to CAWSVQRTGINF.

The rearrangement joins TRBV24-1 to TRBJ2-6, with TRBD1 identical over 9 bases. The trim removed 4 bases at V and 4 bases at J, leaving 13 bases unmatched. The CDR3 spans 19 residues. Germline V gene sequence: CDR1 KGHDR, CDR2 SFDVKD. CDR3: CATSDTRGTGLGGANVLTF. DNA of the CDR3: TGTGCCACCAGTGACACCAGGGGGACAGGGCTGGGCGGGGCCAACGTCCTGACTTTC.

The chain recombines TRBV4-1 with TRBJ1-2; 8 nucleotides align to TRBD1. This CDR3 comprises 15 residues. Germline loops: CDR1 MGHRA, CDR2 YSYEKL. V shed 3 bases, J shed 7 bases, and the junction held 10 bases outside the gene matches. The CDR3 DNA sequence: TGCGCCAGCAGCCAGCAATTCACAGGGGGACGTGGCTACACCTTC. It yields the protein CASSQQFTGGRGYTF.

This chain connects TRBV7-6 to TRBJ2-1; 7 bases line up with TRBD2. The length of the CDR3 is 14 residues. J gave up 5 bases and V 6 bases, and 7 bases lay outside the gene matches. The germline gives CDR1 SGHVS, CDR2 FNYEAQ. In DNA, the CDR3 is TGTGCCAGCAGAAAGGGACTACCAGACAATGAGCAGTTCTTC. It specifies CASRKGLPDNEQFF.

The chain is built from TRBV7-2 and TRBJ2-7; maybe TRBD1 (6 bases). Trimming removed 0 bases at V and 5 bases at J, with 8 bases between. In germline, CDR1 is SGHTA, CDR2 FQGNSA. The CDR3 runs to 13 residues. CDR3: CASSLAGAHEQYF. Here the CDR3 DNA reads TGTGCCAGCAGCTTAGCGGGGGCCCACGAGCAGTACTTC.

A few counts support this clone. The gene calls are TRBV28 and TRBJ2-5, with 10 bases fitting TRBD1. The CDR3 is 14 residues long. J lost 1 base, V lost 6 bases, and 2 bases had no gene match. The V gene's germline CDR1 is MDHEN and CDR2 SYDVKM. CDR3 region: CASRDRGVQETQYF. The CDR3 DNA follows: TGTGCCAGCAGGGACAGGGGGGTCCAAGAGACCCAGTACTTC.

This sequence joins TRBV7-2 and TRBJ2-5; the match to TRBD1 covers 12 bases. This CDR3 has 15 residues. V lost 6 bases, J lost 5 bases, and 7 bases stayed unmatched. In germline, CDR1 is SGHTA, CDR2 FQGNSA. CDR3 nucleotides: TGTGCCAGCAGAACCGGGACAGGGGGCTGGGAGACCCAGTACTTC. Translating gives CASRTGTGGWETQYF.